This T cell receptor beta chain is drawn from a study of radiation and T cells in renal cell carcinoma. Remarks on this clone: Its cognate antigen is unknown. Lacking the conserved final phenylalanine or tryptophan, this CDR3 likely reflects a read error.

Germline loops: CDR1 SEHNR, CDR2 FQNEAQ (reference sequence). The CDR3 contains 15 residues. V was shortened by 3 bases and J by 8 bases, with 19 bases between the two germline ends. Time point here: baseline pretreatment blood. Indicated treatment: 15 Gy SBRT to primary tumor, nephrectomy 4 weeks later. Study-level findings and limits: In blood, top tumor clones expanded by 2 weeks, shrinking by 4. Baseline intratumoral clonotype presence is unknown without pretreatment biopsies.

Data came from immunoSEQ multiplex PCR; TCRdb stores just in-frame clones and leaves some out. This repertoire shows 150,000 or so clones, approximately 90% found once; its top ten account for 12%. This clonotype originated in a woman between 45 and 60 years old with renal cell carcinoma. The sequenced sample was blood, obtained from a patient whose treatment included radiotherapy and nephrectomy. V and J are TRBV7-9 and TRBJ1-2; a weak D match, TRBD1 (5 bases). CDR3 coding DNA: TGTGCCAGCAGCTTTGGGGGTCCATTGGTTAGGGGCTACACCCTC. It translates to CASSFGGPLVRGYTL.